Presented here are 10 T cell receptor beta chains from one specimen sequenced in a study of blood T cell repertoires in COVID-19. The method was immunoSEQ multiplex PCR; TCRdb's version includes in-frame clones alone and lacks a portion of them. The table shows some 50,000 clones, with around 87% occurring only once. What was sequenced was peripheral blood. The receptors stem from a human donor in a cohort sampled during active COVID-19.

A single count supports this clone. The chain recombines TRBV6-5 with TRBJ1-1, with 8 bases lining up with TRBD1. The CDR3 sequence is 16 residues long. Germline-derived CDR1 and CDR2 are MNHEY and SVGAGI. The V gene end was trimmed by 0 bases and the J gene end by 3 bases; junction bases not matched to a gene: 6. The CDR3 DNA follows: TGTGCCAGCAGTTACTCAATTAACAGGGGGGACACTGAAGCTTTCTTT. Amino acids: CASSYSINRGDTEAFF.

The CDR3 DNA reads as TGCGCCAGCAGCCCGAAGGCGGGAGGTCTAACCTACGAGCAGTACTTC. Translation: CASSPKAGGLTYEQYF. The J gene is TRBJ2-7, the V gene TRBV5-1; TRBD2 agrees at 8 bases. Per the germline V gene, CDR1 is SGHRS and CDR2 is YFSETQ. The CDR3 has 16 residues. V shed 4 bases and J 2 bases; nucleotides not matched to a gene: 11.

This clone was seen just once. The chain is built from TRBV30 and TRBJ1-6, with 8 nucleotides matching TRBD1. Germline lookup yields CDR1 GTSNPN and CDR2 SVGIG (reference sequence). This CDR3 has 13 amino acids. Trimming took 5 bases from V and 5 from J; bases not matched to a gene: 2. The chain's CDR3 is CAWDRGNNSPLHF. CDR3 DNA sequence: TGTGCCTGGGACAGGGGAAATAATTCACCCCTCCACTTT.

The chain has TRBV5-4 and TRBJ2-7; TRBD2 aligns across 8 bases. CDR3 length equals 14 residues. The germline CDR1 and CDR2 sequences are SGHNT and YYREEE (reference sequence). The trim removed 2 bases at V and 5 bases at J, leaving 6 bases unmatched. The CDR3 loop is CASSLGGSGNEQYF. The CDR3 region has the DNA TGTGCCAGCAGCTTAGGTGGTAGCGGGAACGAGCAGTACTTC.

The CDR3 loop reads CASRRPLGDTQYF. The CDR3 DNA sequence: TGTGCCAGCAGGCGGCCCCTTGGGGATACGCAGTATTTT. This chain joins TRBV12-3 or TRBV12-4 and TRBJ2-3; no definite D call. This CDR3 is built from 13 residues. Trimming shortened V by 6 bases and J by 6 bases, and 13 bases separated the two germline ends.

This sequence joins TRBV6-6 and TRBJ2-7, with 9 bases fitting TRBD1. Germline V CDR1 and CDR2: MNHNY, SVGAGI (reference sequence). The V segment lost 0 bases and the J segment 0 bases; nucleotides outside the gene matches: 3. This CDR3 is built from 16 residues. CDR3 in amino acids: CASSYSTGGSSYEQYF. CDR3 in DNA: TGTGCCAGCAGTTACTCTACAGGGGGCAGCTCCTACGAGCAGTACTTC.

This clone was seen a single time. The chain carries TRBV27 and TRBJ2-7; 9 bases match TRBD1. The length of the CDR3 is 15 residues. The trim removed 4 bases at V and 7 bases at J, leaving 11 bases unmatched. The germline CDR1 and CDR2 sequences are MNHEY and SMNVEV (reference sequence). DNA of the CDR3: TGTGCCAGCAGTTCCCGACCCGGACAGGGGACAGAGCAGTACTTC. Amino acid sequence: CASSSRPGQGTEQYF.

This chain joins TRBV5-6 and TRBJ2-5, with 11 bases lining up with TRBD1. This CDR3 comprises 15 residues. The V gene end was trimmed by 4 bases and the J gene end by 10 bases; junction bases not matched to a gene: 12. Looked up from germline, CDR1 is SGHDT and CDR2 is YYEEEE. The CDR3 protein is CASSPKRDRGLDQYF. The CDR3, as DNA: TGTGCCAGCAGCCCGAAAAGGGACAGGGGGTTGGACCAGTACTTC.

The chain is built from TRBV5-1 and TRBJ1-1; 9 nucleotides match TRBD1. CDR1 is SGHRS, CDR2 YFSETQ, per germline. The CDR3 sequence is 15 residues long. The ends lost 4 bases at V and 5 bases at J; junction bases unmatched: 9. The CDR3: CASSSSGQGRTEAFF. The DNA of the CDR3 is TGCGCCAGCAGCAGTTCAGGACAGGGGAGGACTGAAGCTTTCTTT.

The V call is TRBV28, the J call TRBJ2-7; possibly TRBD2 for D (7 bases). CDR1 MDHEN and CDR2 SYDVKM come from the germline V gene. This CDR3 is built from 14 residues. V was cut by 5 bases and J by 3 bases, with 14 bases left in between. The CDR3 coding sequence is TGTGCCAGCAGTGGGGGGGCGCCCGTCTACGAGCAGTACTTC. It specifies CASSGGAPVYEQYF. Filled out from reference TRBV28 and TRBJ2-7, the complete variable domain reads DVKVTQSSRYLVKRTGEKVFLECVQDMDHENMFWYRQDPGLGLRLIYFSYDVKMKEKGDIPEGYSVSREKKERFSLILESASTNQTSMYLCASSGGAPVYEQYFGPGTRLTVT.